These T cell receptor beta chains were read from a single sample in a study of cytomegalovirus exposure and HLA in healthy donors. The method was immunoSEQ multiplex PCR; TCRdb's version includes in-frame clones alone and lacks a portion of them. The table has around 140,000 clones, about 9.1% seen once. The sample comprised PBMCs. The source of these receptors is a woman aged 40 to 50 in good health and CMV-seropositive. CDR3s include the opening cysteine and the closing phenylalanine or tryptophan. A D gene is named only where the DNA matches it firmly. Not every row has a clone size; where given, it reads once, few, many or a size class.

j_call	v_call	cdr3_length	clone_size	d_call	cdr3_nt	cdr3_aa
TRBJ2-3	TRBV27	13	few	NA	TGTGCCAGCAGTCCTTCAGGACAAGGTACGCAGTATTTT	CASSPSGQGTQYF
TRBJ1-2	TRBV9	14	few	TRBD1	TGTGCCAGCAGCGCGTTACAGGGGGTACGTGGCTACACCTTC	CASSALQGVRGYTF
TRBJ1-1	TRBV19	14	NA	NA	TGTGCCAGTAGTATACCGGTCCTCCAGGCCGAAGCTTTCTTT	CASSIPVLQAEAFF
TRBJ1-1	TRBV10-3	15	NA	NA	TGTGCCATCTCCAATCCCGACAGGCTGAACACTGAAGCTTTCTTT	CAISNPDRLNTEAFF
TRBJ2-1	TRBV6-5	16	few	TRBD2	TGTGCCAGCAGTTACTCGTCTAGCGGGGGGGCAAATGAGCAGTTCTTC	CASSYSSSGGANEQFF
TRBJ2-5	TRBV5-1	13	NA	NA	TGCGCCAGCAGCTTGGGAAGAGAAGAGACCCAGTACTTC	CASSLGREETQYF
TRBJ1-4	TRBV2	15	NA	TRBD1	TGTGCCAGCAGTGACCGGGGGACAGGAGGCGAAAAACTGTTTTTT	CASSDRGTGGEKLFF
TRBJ1-1	TRBV7-2	17	NA	TRBD1	TGTGCCAGCAGCTTATTACAGGGGAGGTTAGTGAACACTGAAGCTTTCTTT	CASSLLQGRLVNTEAFF
TRBJ1-2	TRBV7-2	13	few	TRBD1	TGTGCCAGCAGCTCATGGACAGGGGTCGGCTACACCTTC	CASSSWTGVGYTF
TRBJ1-2	TRBV7-2	13	NA	TRBD1	TGTGCCAGCACCTTAAACAGGGGCTATGGCTACACCTTC	CASTLNRGYGYTF
TRBJ1-3	TRBV7-9	16	few	NA	TGTGCCTCCGCGTTATGGGGCTCGAGCTCTGGAAACACCATATATTTT	CASALWGSSSGNTIYF
TRBJ1-1	TRBV29-1	13	few	TRBD1	TGCAGCGTTGAGGTGGCAGGGGGAAAGGAAGCTTTCTTT	CSVEVAGGKEAFF
TRBJ2-2	TRBV4-3	17	NA	TRBD2	TGCGCCAGCAGCCAAGCTCTAGCGGGATCGAACACCGGGGAGCTGTTTTTT	CASSQALAGSNTGELFF
TRBJ2-2	TRBV5-1	14	few	TRBD2	TGCGCCAGCAGCCCCAGCGGGGTCACCGGGGAGCTGTTTTTT	CASSPSGVTGELFF
TRBJ1-5	TRBV10-3	16	few	NA	TGTGCCATCAGGGGAGTAAGGCGCGGAAGCAATCAGCCCCAGCATTTT	CAIRGVRRGSNQPQHF
TRBJ2-2	TRBV7-2	14	NA	TRBD1	TGTGCCAGCAGACAGGGGGTCAACACCGGGGAGCTGTTTTTT	CASRQGVNTGELFF
TRBJ1-3	TRBV4-3	14	few	TRBD1	TGCGCCAGCAGCCGACAGGGCTCTGGAAACACCATATATTTT	CASSRQGSGNTIYF
TRBJ2-5	TRBV7-8	15	few	NA	TGTGCCAGCAGCCCTTCGCGGACTGGCCAAGAGACCCAGTACTTC	CASSPSRTGQETQYF
TRBJ2-6	TRBV2	14	NA	TRBD1	TGTGCCAGCAGTCTGGACAGGGGGGCCAACGTCCTGACTTTC	CASSLDRGANVLTF
TRBJ1-3	TRBV2	15	few	NA	TGTGCCAGCAGTTTGGACTGGAGCTCTGGAAACACCATATATTTT	CASSLDWSSGNTIYF
TRBJ1-1	TRBV7-9	13	few	NA	TGTGCCAGCAGCTTTGGTCAGGAAACTGAAGCTTTCTTT	CASSFGQETEAFF
TRBJ2-7	TRBV7-8	15	NA	TRBD2	TGTGCCAGCAGTCTATTGACTAGCGGGGGGAGCGAGCAGTACTTC	CASSLLTSGGSEQYF
TRBJ1-6	TRBV2	18	NA	NA	TGTGCCAGCAGTGAAAGCCGGACTCCCAGCTCCTATAATTCACCCCTCCACTTT	CASSESRTPSSYNSPLHF
TRBJ1-5	TRBV7-9	15	few	TRBD1	TGTGCCAGCAGCTTAGATGGGACAGGCAATCAGCCCCAGCATTTT	CASSLDGTGNQPQHF
TRBJ1-5	TRBV6-6	14	few	NA	TGTGCCAGCAGTCCCCTGGGGGCTGGTCAGCCCCAGCATTTT	CASSPLGAGQPQHF
TRBJ2-5	TRBV6-4	19	NA	TRBD2	TGTGCCAGCAGTGACGAGGGACTAGCGGGGGGGTTGAGACGGGAGACCCAGTACTTC	CASSDEGLAGGLRRETQYF